A single sample is the source of the 13 T cell receptor beta chains below, sequenced in a study of T cells in Graves' hyperthyroidism and ophthalmopathy. It was RNA transcripts that yielded the amplified TCR beta CDR3 regions. A first-round RT-PCR of the TCR CDR3 used the HTBI primer set. Each CDR3 protein gets one entry after TCRdb re-called the multiplex PCR reads with MiXCR. Altogether a few hundred thousand distinct CDR3 sequences are present, 12% to 15% being singletons, with the ten largest covering roughly 4.8%. What was sequenced was blood. The receptors here all came from a woman under 30 with Graves' hyperthyroidism.

This clonotype has just a few counts. This may stem from a read error, because a much larger clone lies one nucleotide away. The chain carries TRBV6-1 and TRBJ2-7; 12 nucleotides agree with TRBD2. The DNA end favors TRBJ2-1, so the J call may be wrong. CDR1 MNHNS and CDR2 SASEGT come from the germline V gene. The CDR3 consists of 15 residues. This chain's CDR3 is CASILLAGGPYEQFF. The CDR3 bases are TGTGCCAGCATCCTACTAGCGGGAGGACCCTACGAGCAGTTCTTC.

This rearrangement joins TRBV3-1 to TRBJ2-1; 10 positions agree with TRBD2. V dropped 0 bases and J dropped 10; count of bases not matched to a gene: 9. Germline-derived CDR1 and CDR2 are LGHDT and YNNKEL (reference sequence). The CDR3 is 16 amino acids. The CDR3 coding sequence is TGTGCCAGCAGCCAAGATTGGGCTAGCGGGAGCTGGGAGCAGTTCTTC. As protein: CASSQDWASGSWEQFF.

This clonotype was counted a few times. The rearrangement joins TRBV12-3 or TRBV12-4 to TRBJ2-2; 10 bases are a match to TRBD2. Trimming took 6 bases from V and 1 from J; bases not matched to a gene: 8. This CDR3 region has 17 residues. The CDR3 DNA reads as TGTGCCAGCAGCCCCCCGGCTAGCGGGAGGAACACCGGGGAGCTGTTTTTT. Residues: CASSPPASGRNTGELFF.

This clonotype has ten or more counts. V usage is TRBV27 and J usage is TRBJ1-3; D is undetermined. V shed 2 bases and J shed 0 bases, with 17 bases lying between them. CDR1 is MNHEY and CDR2 is SMNVEV in the germline V gene (reference sequence). CDR3 length: 18 residues. CDR3 sequence (DNA): TGTGCCAGCAGTTTAAAAGAGGGCAGCCTTTACTCTGGAAACACCATATATTTT. Its protein product is CASSLKEGSLYSGNTIYF.

This clonotype has a single count. One base away lies a much larger clone, so this may be a sequencing read error. This sequence joins TRBV3-1 and TRBJ2-7; 7 bases are shared with TRBD2. J lost 4 bases, V lost 4 bases, and 7 bases had no gene match. Germline loops: CDR1 LGHDT, CDR2 YNNKEL (reference sequence). The CDR3 runs 14 residues. The CDR3 sequence: CASSLGGTKYEQYF. CDR3 nucleotide sequence: TGTGCCAGCAGCCTGGGGGGGACCAAATACGAGCAGTACTTC.

In its sample, this clonotype was seen many times. The chain uses TRBV12-3 or TRBV12-4 and TRBJ1-6; D is uncertain. The CDR3 length is 15 residues. The V and J ends lost 5 bases and 7 bases respectively, with 15 bases between them. For the CDR3, the DNA is TGTGCCAGCAGTCCGACGAGGCGGAGGAATTCACCCCTCCACTTT. Encoded protein: CASSPTRRRNSPLHF.

This clonotype was observed a few times. A junction boundary mismatches the germline segment, possibly from a read error. This chain links TRBV19 with TRBJ2-1; TRBD1 agrees at 9 bases. Germline V gives CDR1 LNHDA, CDR2 SQIVND (reference sequence). The CDR3 runs 16 residues. CDR3 in DNA: TGTGCCAGTAGTACAAAACAGGGGGCAAGGTACAATGAACAGTTCTTC. This gives the protein CASSTKQGARYNEQFF. The variable domain in full, with the rest retrieved from reference TRBV19 and TRBJ2-1, is DGGITQSPKYLFRKEGQNVTLSCEQNLNHDAMYWYRQDPGQGLRLIYYSQIVNDFQKGDIAEGYSVSREKKESFPLTVTSAQKNPTAFYLCASSTKQGARYNEQFFGPGTRLTVL.

This clonotype was picked up many times. The V call is TRBV10-3, the J call TRBJ1-1, with D perhaps TRBD1 (6 bases). The CDR3 extends over 18 amino acids. V lost 2 bases and J lost 4, with 23 bases in between. Germline CDR1 ENHRY, CDR2 SYGVKD. The CDR3 sequence is CAISELIPAQGLGTEAFF. Written as DNA, the CDR3 is TGTGCCATCAGTGAGCTAATCCCTGCACAGGGTCTGGGCACTGAAGCTTTCTTT.

This clonotype was observed at least ten times. J is TRBJ2-7 and V is TRBV11-2, with D possibly matching TRBD1 (5 bases). Germline lookup yields CDR1 SGHAT and CDR2 FQNNGV. V was cut by 2 bases and J by 3 bases, with 11 bases left in between. The CDR3 covers 14 residues. The CDR3 sequence: CASSLRQGGYEQYF. In DNA form, the CDR3 reads TGTGCCAGCAGCTTAAGGCAGGGTGGCTACGAGCAGTACTTC.

This clonotype was counted ten times or more. The V call is TRBV3-1, the J call TRBJ1-2, with D uncertain. The CDR3 totals 13 residues. V was clipped by 2 bases and J by 0 bases, with 4 bases between them. Germline values: CDR1 LGHDT, CDR2 YNNKEL (reference sequence). The CDR3 reads CASSQNANYGYTF. The CDR3 region has the DNA TGTGCCAGCAGCCAAAACGCTAACTATGGCTACACCTTC.

This clonotype has ten or more counts. This chain joins TRBV7-2 and TRBJ1-1; D remains ambiguous. There are 13 residues in the CDR3. Trimming removed 7 bases from V and 4 bases from J, with 13 bases in between. Looked up from germline, CDR1 is SGHTA and CDR2 is FQGNSA. The CDR3 reads CASTKKGVTEAFF. Here the CDR3 DNA reads TGTGCCAGCACAAAAAAAGGTGTCACTGAAGCTTTCTTT.

This clonotype has a count of ten or more. The chain recombines TRBV12-3 or TRBV12-4 with TRBJ2-5; D might be TRBD2 (6 bases). The V gene lost 1 base and the J gene lost 2 bases, with 11 bases spanning the gap. There are 15 residues in the CDR3. The CDR3 coding sequence is TGTGCCAGCAGTTTAGGTGGGGGGTCGCAAGAGACCCAGTACTTC. It translates to CASSLGGGSQETQYF.

This clonotype was picked up many times. The chain is built from TRBV6-1 and TRBJ2-3, with 13 bases aligning to TRBD2. With 6 bases clipped from V and 5 bases from J, the junction kept 8 bases outside the gene matches. This CDR3 is 16 amino acids long. Germline V gene lookup returns CDR1 MNHNS and CDR2 SASEGT. This CDR3 is CASSRTSGRGGDTQYF. Written as DNA, the CDR3 is TGTGCCAGCAGCAGGACTAGCGGGAGAGGGGGAGATACGCAGTATTTT.